This T cell receptor (beta chain) was identified during a study of identical twins. Findings and caveats of the study: For out-of-frame alpha sequences shared by twins, low generation probability was in excess. In cord blood, abundant beta clonotypes had fewer insertions; memory showed no trend.

From the 5' RACE reads, TCRdb called clonotypes with MiXCR, one entry per CDR3 protein. The profile shows hundreds of thousands of distinct CDR3 sequences, about 20% of them singletons. Trimming took off 8 bases at V and 8 bases at J, with 22 bases between the two ends. This CDR3 is 15 amino acids long. This clonotype was detected a few times. As yet, its antigen is unknown. Healthy Caucasians alone served as donors. The sample also formed part of further work on T cells expressing NK-cell markers.

The sequenced material came from PBMCs. This TCR was sampled from a woman younger than 35 in good health. The chain links TRBV12-3 or TRBV12-4 to TRBJ2-1; possibly TRBD2 for D (5 bases). The CDR3 DNA reads TGTGCCAGCCGAGCCTGGAGTAACGAGGGTGATGAGCAGTTCTTC. Translated: CASRAWSNEGDEQFF.